Described below is a single T cell receptor (beta chain) sequence and its context. What it binds is unknown. This entry is derived from a study of blood T cells in healthy people across ages. Broader study findings: Long-lived and aged donors differed, with more naive CD4+ cells and higher diversity in the long-lived.

Germline V gives CDR1 SQVTM, CDR2 ANQGSEA. The CDR3 has 10 residues. The ends were cut back, 7 bases at V and 7 bases at J, with 8 bases in the middle. Through a sample-barcoded 5' primer and a J-beta primer mix, a second PCR was run for roughly 7 to 11 cycles. Each of the cDNA molecules was tagged by a template-switch adaptor with 12 random nucleotides. Sequencing yielded, for each sample, at least 2.5 million paired-end reads carrying CDR3. In TCRdb, the 5' RACE reads were re-called with MiXCR into one record per CDR3 protein. Among under 750,000 distinct CDR3 sequences listed, around 50% were seen once.

V and J are TRBV29-1 and TRBJ2-1, with a weak D call TRBD2 (6 bases). The source material was blood. The origin of this receptor is a man older than 75 in good health. The CDR3 DNA reads as TGCAGCGGACGGGGGAATGAGCAGTTCTTC. Its protein is CSGRGNEQFF.